This T cell receptor beta chain was captured in a study of CD8 T cells in Susac syndrome. This CDR3 has 17 amino acids. Germline-derived CDR1 and CDR2 are KGHSH and LQKENI. J lost 4 bases, V lost 3 bases, and 7 bases had no gene match. Whole-study findings and limits: Acknowledgment was made by the study that its TCR sequencing and HLA analysis involved a relatively small number of individuals.

A quantity of about 0.45 to 1 ug RNA underwent reverse transcription using random hexamers. TCR beta CDR3 was amplified by immunoSEQ multiplex PCR. This amplification extended across 54 Vbeta and 13 Jbeta segments. TCRdb independently ran MiXCR on the immunoSEQ multiplex PCR reads; one entry per CDR3 protein. The sample holds about 140,000 distinct CDR3 sequences, 95% seen once. As for this clonotype: Its antigen is still unknown.

The receptor was derived from a human donor with Susac syndrome. The specimen sequenced was CD4+ T cells from PBMCs. This chain links TRBV18 with TRBJ2-5; 14 bases align to TRBD2. CDR3 coding DNA: TGTGCCAGCTCACCCGGGACTAGCGGGGGTTCGGGAGAGACCCAGTACTTC. Protein: CASSPGTSGGSGETQYF.